This TCR beta chain originates from a study of T cells in Graves' hyperthyroidism and ophthalmopathy (dated by TCRdb to about 2019). Study-wide context: A discovery cohort of approximately 97 patients, roughly 43 with Graves' ophthalmopathy and fewer than 65 with stable Graves' hyperthyroidism, was used to find distinguishing TCR V-J signatures. Whether ophthalmopathy could be predicted prospectively was tested in an independent validation cohort made up of 18 to 20 hyperthyroidism patients plus 17 patients who later progressed to ophthalmopathy. For training and testing, the approximately 97 patients in the discovery cohort were randomly divided in a 7:3 ratio. The study also compared thyroid tissue and blood T-cell repertoires from 5 to 7 Graves' hyperthyroidism patients. After blood sampling, hyperthyroidism patients were treated with methimazole at a starting dose of 30 mg daily, and ophthalmopathy patients were treated with high-dose intravenous methylprednisolone. According to the paper, TCR Vbeta CDR3 sequencing was carried out on more than 120 peripheral blood samples, which came from more than 40 ophthalmopathy, roughly 75 hyperthyroidism and around 17 progressor patients. Results and caveats for the whole study, not just this receptor: Sample size was not statistically predetermined, and blinding of investigators to group allocation was not performed. Most expanded thyroid clonotypes (frequency above 0.001) were also found in blood, which suggests that blood repertoires may mirror thyroid immune responses. During validation, the model predicted progression to ophthalmopathy a median of approximately 6.5 months ahead of onset, with approximately 70% sensitivity and 72.22% specificity. Ophthalmopathy was separated from stable hyperthyroidism by a 13 V-J signature model, with about 86% sensitivity and roughly 84% specificity obtained in cross-validation and 80%/75% obtained in testing.

The TCR beta CDR3 regions were amplified from the RNA transcripts. The first round of RT-PCR for the TCR CDR3 was performed with the HTBI primer set and the Qiagen OneStep RT-PCR kit. Libraries were constructed in a second round of multiplex PCR, after which size selection and purification were performed. Paired-end sequencing of the libraries was performed with 100 bp reads on an Illumina HiSeq2000. Turning to the authors' computational methods: Raw data were processed with SOAPnuke, discarding reads with adapters, uncalled bases, mean Phred below 15, or no exact constant-primer or identifier match. High-quality paired reads were merged using COPE v1.2.5, and each unique nucleotide sequence was defined as a clonotype. MiTCR v1.1 was used to align clonotypes to the IMGT TRBV, TRBD and TRBJ reference segments. Only V-J combinations with frequency above 0.0001, covering 99% to 99.2% of repertoires, were analysed. The TCS score was defined as the ratio of F50 (clonal expansion) to E x V (chaos), calculated using BLOSUM62-based TCRdist between CDR3 peptides within each V-J. Welch's t-statistics and random forest reduced approximately 520 V-J features to 13, which were used in a naive Bayes classifier (R e1071). The Morisita-Horn index was used to measure how similar the thyroid and blood repertoires were. TCRdb reprocessing: public reads trimmed at Q25 with fastp, clones called with MiXCR, in-frame beta chains kept. Every distinct CDR3 protein forms one entry, paired with its most common genes and DNA. V and J calls and clone size were set by TCRdb, not the authors. Here the sample has about 570,000 distinct CDR3 sequences; 40% to 55% occur a single time. Clones ranked in the top ten supply roughly 19% of the sample.

V drops 5 bases and J drops 6 bases, leaving 11 bases in between. The CDR3 runs 12 residues from the cysteine to the phenylalanine. Only the CDR3 DNA is retained, 36 bases long and in frame from the first base. Per the germline V gene, SGHTA is the CDR1 and FQGTGA is the CDR2. The study excluded patients with uncontrolled infections, other autoimmune diseases, pregnancy or lactation. Diagnoses relied on clinical symptoms, serum thyroxine and TRAb, thyroid ultrasound and orbital computed tomography. Total RNA was extracted with Trizol reagent, and quality was checked on an Agilent 2100 Bioanalyzer. This clonotype was observed many times. The clone's antigen remains unknown. Qualities for individual bases were not recorded, and no much larger clone is one base off.

Sequencing was performed on peripheral blood or thyroid tissue (not recorded which). The receptor chain draws on TRBV7-3 and TRBJ2-7; no confident D gene assignment can be made. The clonotype comes from an adult woman with Graves' disease, either hyperthyroidism or ophthalmopathy (not recorded which). CDR3 protein: CASSLTDGEQYF. At the DNA level, the sequence is TGTGCCAGCAGCCTCACGGACGGCGAGCAGTACTTC.